This T cell receptor (beta chain) derives from a study of blood T cell repertoires in COVID-19 (dated by TCRdb to the early 2020s). For the wider study: Collaborator samples came from the United States, Italy and Spain and covered acute and convalescent phases of COVID-19. The prospective study material was composed of cDNA or gDNA derived from T cells, B-cell-depleted T cells, or PBMCs. Deeply sampled blood TCRbeta repertoires from subjects exposed to, actively infected with, or recovered from COVID-19 were included in the dataset. The sample metadata nearly always contained a de-identified subject ID, COVID-19 status, age in years and sex. Samples came from the ongoing ImmuneRACE study (first 160 participants) plus 1,254 subjects from 6 global collaborators. HLA class I and class II types, where available, came from metadata supplied by the sample provider rather than from assay-based typing. The repertoires were released in a freely available public database meant as a resource for research on the immune response to SARS-CoV-2. Study-wide conclusions, independent of this receptor: The amount of clinical and demographic metadata varied by source and participant and was provided uncurated.

According to the germline V gene, CDR1 reads KGHSH and CDR2 reads LQKENI. The V end gives up 4 bases and the J end 4 bases, leaving 7 bases in the junction not matched to a gene. The CDR3 goes from the cysteine to the phenylalanine over 15 residues. The retained sequence is limited to the CDR3, 45 bases, with the frame set at the first base. TCRbeta CDR3 regions were amplified from genomic DNA using the immunoSEQ Assay, a bias-controlled multiplex PCR. The original methods were these. Within the assay, amplification of reference gene primers was used to estimate how many nucleated cells each sample contained. Sequence reads were collapsed and filtered to measure the absolute abundance of every unique TCRbeta CDR3 rearrangement. Productive Simpson clonality was computed per sample as the square root of Simpson's diversity index over productive rearrangements. Entries here come from immuneACCESS through TCRdb and include only in-frame sequences with V and J called. Some clones fail to appear in such tables; in the studies checked, an unresolved V gene covers under half of the shortfall, and the cause of the remainder is unknown. V and J calls and clone size come straight from that table; D and trimming were deduced from the DNA. This sample holds approximately 250,000 clones; approximately 85% were observed only once. In total, the top ten clones hold approximately 5.1% of the sample.

A single count supports this clone. What this receptor recognizes is not known. Base qualities are missing; no much larger clone stands one base away. At one collaborating source in Seattle, patients were enrolled during active infection and were followed longitudinally through the course of disease. The collaborating institutions used their own protocols to collect whole blood in K2EDTA tubes. Collaborator samples were shipped for TCRbeta analysis as frozen whole blood, isolated PBMCs, or DNA extracted from either sample type. The sequence was obtained from a man in his forties or fifties with COVID-19, enrolled during active disease. The sequence joins TRBV18 to TRBJ2-7, with 10 central nucleotides matching TRBD1. The sample consisted of peripheral blood. CDR3 loop: CASSQWDRGGYEQYF. The bases are TGTGCCAGCTCACAGTGGGACAGGGGAGGTTACGAGCAGTACTTC.